Below are 3 T cell receptor beta chains sequenced from a single sample in a study of shared clonotypes between healthy human individuals. The data were produced by immunoSEQ multiplex PCR, yet TCRdb's version contains in-frame clones alone and is incomplete. The table lists some 450,000 clones, about 74% of them singletons, with around 12% in the top ten. Sequenced material: PBMCs. The receptors originated from a middle-aged woman in good health. Some clones in this sample may be carry-over from other donors' samples.

For this clone: Other DNA sequences in the same sample also yield this CDR3. The V call is TRBV27, the J call TRBJ2-7; perhaps TRBD1 as D (6 bases). V was pared by 2 bases and J by 4 bases, with 12 bases between. Germline lookup yields CDR1 MNHEY and CDR2 SMNVEV (reference sequence). The CDR3 contains 14 residues. CDR3 in DNA: TGTGCCAGCAGTTTAGGGCAGGGGCGGTACGAGCAGTACTTC. Residues: CASSLGQGRYEQYF.

DNA of the CDR3: TGTGCCAGCAGCCGAGAAGGACGGTACAATCAGCCCCAGCATTTT. Translated, it gives CASSREGRYNQPQHF. The chain links TRBV7-2 to TRBJ1-5; no clear D gene. The germline V and J ends were trimmed by 5 bases and 3 bases, with 14 bases remaining between them. CDR3 length equals 15 residues. Germline V gene lookup returns CDR1 SGHTA and CDR2 FQGNSA.

This clone has ten or more counts. This rearrangement joins TRBV29-1 to TRBJ2-2; no clear D gene. CDR3 length: 13 residues. V was trimmed by 3 bases and J by 1 base, leaving 6 bases between them. Germline V gives CDR1 SQVTM, CDR2 ANQGSEA. DNA of the CDR3: TGCAGCGTTGACGGGCGGAACACCGGGGAGCTGTTTTTT. Translation: CSVDGRNTGELFF.